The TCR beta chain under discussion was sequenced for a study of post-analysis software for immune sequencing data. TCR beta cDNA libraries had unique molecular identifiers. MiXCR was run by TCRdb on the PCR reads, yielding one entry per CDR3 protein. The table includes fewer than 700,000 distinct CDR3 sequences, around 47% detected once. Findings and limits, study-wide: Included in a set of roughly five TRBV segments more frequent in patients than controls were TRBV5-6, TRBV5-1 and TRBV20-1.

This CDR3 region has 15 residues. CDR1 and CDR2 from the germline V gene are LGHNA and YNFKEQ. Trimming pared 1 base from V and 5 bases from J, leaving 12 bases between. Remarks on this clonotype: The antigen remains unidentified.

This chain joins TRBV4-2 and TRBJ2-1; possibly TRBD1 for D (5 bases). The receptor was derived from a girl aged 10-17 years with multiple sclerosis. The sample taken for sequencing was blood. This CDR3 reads CASSQAQAEDNEQFF. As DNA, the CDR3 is TGTGCCAGCAGCCAAGCACAGGCCGAGGACAATGAGCAGTTCTTC.